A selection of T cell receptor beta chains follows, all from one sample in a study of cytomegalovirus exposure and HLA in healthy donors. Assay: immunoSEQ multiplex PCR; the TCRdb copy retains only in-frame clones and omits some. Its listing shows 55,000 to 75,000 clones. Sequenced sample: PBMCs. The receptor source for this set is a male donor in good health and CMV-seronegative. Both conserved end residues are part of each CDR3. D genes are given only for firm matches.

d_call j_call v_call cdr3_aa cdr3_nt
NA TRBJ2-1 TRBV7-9 CASIDSSSSDNEQFF TGTGCCAGCATCGACAGCAGTAGCTCCGACAATGAGCAGTTCTTC
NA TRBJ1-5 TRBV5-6 CASSLGGGAGNQPQHF TGTGCCAGCAGCTTGGGGGGGGGAGCAGGCAATCAGCCCCAGCATTTT
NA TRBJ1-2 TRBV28 CAVGIWSGGGYTF TGTGCCGTCGGGATTTGGAGCGGGGGTGGCTACACCTTC
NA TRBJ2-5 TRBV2 CARSRVLYQETQYF TGTGCCAGGTCGCGGGTTTTGTACCAAGAGACCCAGTACTTC
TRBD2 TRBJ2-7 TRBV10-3 CAIRGGKGAREQYF TGTGCCATCCGGGGAGGGAAAGGGGCTCGCGAGCAGTACTTC
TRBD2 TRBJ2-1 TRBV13 CASSPRVLSSGSSYNEQFF TGTGCCAGCAGCCCACGGGTTCTGTCTAGCGGGAGCTCCTACAATGAGCAGTTCTTC
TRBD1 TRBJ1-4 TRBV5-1 CASSYGTGDNEKLFF TGCGCCAGCAGCTACGGGACAGGGGATAATGAAAAACTGTTTTTT
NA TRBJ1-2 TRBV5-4 CASSVGLGTGSLVGYTF TGTGCCAGCAGCGTGGGGTTGGGTACAGGTTCCTTAGTTGGCTACACCTTC
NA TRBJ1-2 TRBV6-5 CASSPGTLAGGYTF TGTGCCAGCAGCCCAGGGACTCTGGCGGGTGGCTACACCTTC
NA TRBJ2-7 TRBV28 CASRKTGSVYEQYF TGTGCCAGCAGGAAAACAGGGAGCGTCTACGAGCAGTACTTC
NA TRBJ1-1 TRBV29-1 CSGQGATEAFF TGCAGCGGTCAGGGTGCCACTGAAGCTTTCTTT
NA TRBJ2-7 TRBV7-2 CASSLEGFSYEQYF TGTGCCAGCAGCTTAGAGGGGTTTTCCTACGAGCAGTACTTC
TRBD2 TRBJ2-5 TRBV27 CASSLLGGLKETQYF TGTGCCAGCAGTTTATTGGGGGGACTAAAAGAGACCCAGTACTTC
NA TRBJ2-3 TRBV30 CAWSPYTDTQYF TGTGCCTGGAGTCCCTACACAGATACGCAGTATTTT
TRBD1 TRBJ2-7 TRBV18 CASSPRSGQGPYEQYF TGTGCCAGCTCACCACGGTCTGGACAGGGGCCCTACGAGCAGTACTTC
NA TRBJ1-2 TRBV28 CASSSHRGKPYGYTF TGTGCCAGCAGTTCCCACCGGGGGAAACCCTATGGCTACACCTTC
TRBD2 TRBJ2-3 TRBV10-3 CAIRPGLEPSGEQYF TGTGCCATCAGACCGGGACTAGAACCGTCGGGTGAGCAGTATTTT
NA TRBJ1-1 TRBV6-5 CASSYQGSLNTEDFF TGTGCCAGCAGTTACCAGGGAAGCTTGAACACTGAAGATTTCTTT
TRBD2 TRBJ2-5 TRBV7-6 CASSPRAGARETQYF TGTGCCAGCAGCCCCCGAGCGGGAGCTCGAGAGACCCAGTACTTC
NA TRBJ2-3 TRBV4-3 CASSQDRPDTQYF TGCGCCAGCAGCCAAGATCGTCCAGATACGCAGTATTTT
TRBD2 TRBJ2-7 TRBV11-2 CASSPGTSLAYEQYF TGTGCCAGCAGCCCAGGGACTAGCTTGGCTTACGAGCAGTACTTC
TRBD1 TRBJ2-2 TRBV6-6 CASSYTGTGTTGELFF TGTGCCAGCAGTTACACCGGGACAGGGACCACCGGGGAGCTGTTTTTT